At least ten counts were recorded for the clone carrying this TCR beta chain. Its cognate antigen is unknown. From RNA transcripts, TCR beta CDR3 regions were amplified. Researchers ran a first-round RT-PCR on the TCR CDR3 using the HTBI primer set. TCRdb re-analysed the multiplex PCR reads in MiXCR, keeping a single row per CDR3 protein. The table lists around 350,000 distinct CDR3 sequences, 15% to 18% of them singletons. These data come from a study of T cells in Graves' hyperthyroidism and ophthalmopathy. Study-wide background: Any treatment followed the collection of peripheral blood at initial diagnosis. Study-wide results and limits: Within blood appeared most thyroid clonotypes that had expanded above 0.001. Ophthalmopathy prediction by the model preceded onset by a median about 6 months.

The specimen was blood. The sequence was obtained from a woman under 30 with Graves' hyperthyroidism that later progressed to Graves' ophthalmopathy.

The CDR3: CASSYDGQPYYERQYF. CDR3 nucleotides: TGTGCCAGCAGTTACGATGGGCAACCCTACTACGAGCGGCAGTACTTC. This rearrangement joins TRBV6-5 to TRBJ2-7; D is unclear. Trimming removed 2 bases at V and 9 bases at J, with 23 bases between. Germline V gene lookup returns CDR1 MNHEY and CDR2 SVGAGI. The CDR3 length is 16 residues.